This TCR beta chain was captured by sequencing in a study of Ad26.COV2.S vaccination and SARS-CoV-2 variants. Only in-frame clones appear in the TCRdb table, and some are missing; sequencing was by immunoSEQ multiplex PCR. The sample contains 300,000 to 500,000 clones, about 85% of which appear only once. Treatment described: about 20 received Ad26.COV2.S at low or high dose, single or two shots; about 5 received placebo; per-sample allocation not given. All samples were drawn on day 63, counting from the first vaccine or placebo injection. At a Boston site, the person donating was an adult of 18-55 years. In the vaccine, an Ad26 vector expressed the SARS-CoV-2 spike of the Wuhan strain. To note about this clone: Antigen: not known.

Study results and caveats: The authors reported substantial breadth in spike-specific CD8+ and CD4+ T cell responses after vaccination. Individuals receiving vaccine had higher spike-specific TCR breadth than placebo recipients did.

The germline V gene encodes CDR1 GTSNPN and CDR2 SVGIG (reference sequence). Trimming cost V 3 bases and J 2 bases, with 11 bases left between them. The length of the CDR3 is 13 residues. This clonotype was obtained from a person aged 18 to 59 who received the Ad26.COV2.S COVID-19 vaccine or a placebo. The sequencing here drew on peripheral blood, taken in a trial of Ad26.COV2.S vaccine versus placebo. This chain joins TRBV30 and TRBJ2-7; the D gene is possibly TRBD1 (5 bases). The CDR3 nucleotides are TGTGCCTGGAGCGAGGACACCACCTACGAGCAGTACTTC. Translation gives CAWSEDTTYEQYF.